This T cell receptor (beta chain) derives from a study of long-term antiretroviral therapy in people with HIV. Whole-study results and caveats: Diversity remained lower than transplant donor controls, even though it increased after ART. Narrower CDR3 length ranges marked HIV repertoires relative to controls.

This was the immunoSEQ v3.0 assay at survey level. Using immunoSEQ multiplex PCR, the repertoire was profiled, and TCRdb retains in-frame clones only, with some absent. The data contain under 30,000 clones, 80% of them singletons. The CDR3 extends over 15 amino acids. In germline, CDR1 is LGHNA, CDR2 YSLEER. The junction had 3 bases not matched to a gene; V was cut back by 1 base and J by 3 bases. Only one count was recorded for this clone. What it binds is unknown. Participants who had HIV were, without exception, treated in the United States. The source is a man aged 35 to 55 with HIV. The sequenced sample was unsorted PBMCs, obtained 0.3 years after starting antiretroviral therapy. This chain joins TRBV4-3 and TRBJ2-1; 7 bases are shared with TRBD1. CDR3 in DNA: TGCGCCAGCAGCCAAGTCGGGACAGACTACAATGAGCAGTTCTTC. Protein: CASSQVGTDYNEQFF.